A single sample is the source of the 26 T cell receptor beta chains below, sequenced in a study of blood T cells in healthy people across ages. It was with a sample-barcoded 5' primer and a J-beta primer mix that a second PCR of roughly 7 to 12 cycles was run. From the 5' RACE reads, TCRdb called clonotypes with MiXCR, one entry per CDR3 protein. The sample has around 1.5 million distinct CDR3 sequences; approximately 42% are singletons. The specimen sequenced was blood. The receptors stem from a woman aged 18-29 years in good health.

This chain joins TRBV29-1 and TRBJ2-7, with 8 bases that match TRBD2. The junction had 7 bases not matched to a gene; V was cut back by 6 bases and J by 3 bases. CDR1 SQVTM and CDR2 ANQGSEA come from the germline V gene. The CDR3 is 13 residues long. CDR3 sequence reads: CSVIAGNFYEQYF. The DNA for the CDR3 is TGCAGCGTAATAGCGGGAAATTTCTACGAGCAGTACTTC.

CDR3 sequence (DNA): TGTGCCAGCAGCTTAACGTCCGTTTCAAGCGAGCAGTACTTC. This codes for CASSLTSVSSEQYF. The chain has TRBV7-2 and TRBJ2-7; D remains unclear. CDR1 SGHTA and CDR2 FQGNSA come from the germline V gene. V lost 2 bases, J lost 6 bases, and 14 bases lay in between. There are 14 residues in the CDR3.

This chain connects TRBV6-1 to TRBJ2-4; TRBD1 agrees at 8 bases. The end of the DNA is better explained by TRBJ2-7, so the J call may be wrong. The CDR3 extends over 17 amino acids. From germline, CDR1 is MNHNS and CDR2 SASEGT. The DNA for the CDR3 is TGTGCCAGCAGTGTAAGTGAGGACAGGGCGAAGGTCTACGAGCAGTACTTC. It encodes CASSVSEDRAKVYEQYF.

This chain joins TRBV5-1 and TRBJ2-6; 10 positions agree with TRBD1. The trim removed 2 bases at V and 2 bases at J, leaving 7 bases unmatched. The CDR3 totals 18 residues. Germline V gene lookup returns CDR1 SGHRS and CDR2 YFSETQ. The CDR3 DNA is TGCGCCAGCAGCTTCAAAGGGACAGGGGAGGCTGGGGCCAACGTCCTGACTTTC. Its translation: CASSFKGTGEAGANVLTF. The whole variable domain, filled in from reference TRBV5-1 and TRBJ2-6, reads KAGVTQTPRYLIKTRGQQVTLSCSPISGHRSVSWYQQTPGQGLQFLFEYFSETQRNKGNFPGRFSGRQFSNSRSEMNVSTLELGDSALYLCASSFKGTGEAGANVLTFGAGSRLTVL.

V is TRBV20-1 and J is TRBJ2-7; 11 bases fit TRBD1. The V segment lost 5 bases and the J segment 5 bases; nucleotides outside the gene matches: 8. The CDR3 is 14 residues long. Germline assignment: CDR1 DFQATT and CDR2 SNEGSKA (reference sequence). The CDR3 DNA is TGCAGTGCTGTCTCTGGACAGGGGGCAAACGAGCAGTACTTC. As protein: CSAVSGQGANEQYF.

Regarding this clonotype: A read error may produce the germline difference seen at one junction end. The rearrangement links TRBV4-1 to TRBJ2-5; the D gene is possibly TRBD2 (5 bases). The CDR3 is made up of 16 amino acids. Germline assignment: CDR1 MGHRA and CDR2 YSYEKL. This CDR3 reads CASGQRSEDYQETQYF. CDR3 DNA: TGCGCCAGCGGCCAACGATCGGAGGACTACCAAGAGACCCAGTACTTC.

This clonotype was counted a few times. The chain combines TRBV12-3 or TRBV12-4 with TRBJ2-1; 9 nucleotides line up with TRBD2. Trimming removed 2 bases from V and 5 bases from J; junction bases left unmatched: 7. This CDR3 comprises 16 residues. CDR3 bases: TGTGCCAGCAGTTTATCAGCGGGGGGTTACGACAATGAGCAGTTCTTC. As protein: CASSLSAGGYDNEQFF.

There are a few counts of this clonotype. The chain uses TRBV7-2 and TRBJ1-2; perhaps TRBD1 as D (5 bases). Trimming shortened V by 5 bases and J by 8 bases, and 24 bases separated the two germline ends. The CDR3 spans 16 residues. CDR1 is SGHTA and CDR2 is FQGNSA in the germline V gene. The CDR3 spells CASSRNAGVYSGGYTF. CDR3 DNA: TGTGCCAGCAGCAGGAACGCGGGGGTATATTCCGGAGGCTACACCTTC.

This clonotype was counted a few times. This chain links TRBV7-9 with TRBJ2-7; possible D gene TRBD2, 5 bases. In germline, CDR1 is SEHNR, CDR2 FQNEAQ (reference sequence). There are 17 residues in the CDR3. The V end lost 6 bases, the J end lost 2 bases, and 23 bases lay between the germline ends. DNA for the CDR3: TGTGCCAGCAGTTCCGCCGTAGGAGATAGGACTCCCTACGAGCAGTACTTC. Translation gives CASSSAVGDRTPYEQYF. Based on the CDR3 plus reference TRBV7-9 and TRBJ2-7, the full variable domain is DTGVSQNPRHKITKRGQNVTFRCDPISEHNRLYWYRQTLGQGPEFLTYFQNEAQLEKSRLLSDRFSAERPKGSFSTLEIQRTEQGDSAMYLCASSSAVGDRTPYEQYFGPGTRLTVT.

The chain recombines TRBV20-1 with TRBJ2-7; no clear D gene. This CDR3 is built from 14 residues. Trimming removed 2 bases at V and 7 bases at J, with 18 bases between. In germline, CDR1 is DFQATT, CDR2 SNEGSKA (reference sequence). The CDR3 nucleotides are TGCAGTGCTAGATGGGGAACCCCCTACAATGAGCAGTACTTC. Translating gives CSARWGTPYNEQYF.

The chain links TRBV28 to TRBJ1-4, with a possible D match to TRBD1 (5 bases). Per the germline V gene, CDR1 is MDHEN and CDR2 is SYDVKM. Trimming removed 6 bases at V and 8 bases at J, with 16 bases between. The CDR3 sequence is 14 residues long. This CDR3 is CASSSSAGPEKLFF. The CDR3 DNA reads TGTGCCAGCAGCTCGTCCGCGGGGCCCGAAAAACTGTTTTTT.

This clonotype was seen only a few times. The chain couples TRBV2 to TRBJ2-1, with 8 bases aligning to TRBD2. The junction had 4 bases not matched to a gene; V was cut back by 6 bases and J by 6 bases. Germline V gives CDR1 SNHLY, CDR2 FYNNEI. This CDR3 is 13 amino acids long. The chain's CDR3 is CASSATSGNEQFF. The CDR3 DNA follows: TGTGCCAGCAGCGCTACTAGCGGCAATGAGCAGTTCTTC.

V and J are TRBV27 and TRBJ1-1; the D gene is possibly TRBD1 (5 bases). V was cut by 0 bases and J by 8 bases, with 10 bases left in between. CDR1 MNHEY and CDR2 SMNVEV come from the germline V gene (reference sequence). The CDR3 is 13 residues long. As DNA, the CDR3 is TGTGCCAGCAGTTTATCCGACAGCGGAGAAGCTTTCTTT. The encoded protein is CASSLSDSGEAFF.

V is TRBV7-8 and J is TRBJ2-6; TRBD1 is a possible D gene (6 bases). V was cut by 7 bases and J by 0 bases, with 25 bases left in between. The germline CDR1 and CDR2 sequences are SGHVS and FQNEAQ. The CDR3 consists of 20 residues. The CDR3 here is CASTEPGTPRGSSGANVLTF. The CDR3 bases are TGTGCCAGCACGGAGCCGGGGACGCCGAGGGGGTCCTCTGGGGCCAACGTCCTGACTTTC. The full variable domain, rest sourced from reference TRBV7-8 and TRBJ2-6, is GAGVSQSPRYKVAKRGQDVALRCDPISGHVSLFWYQQALGQGPEFLTYFQNEAQLDKSGLPSDRFFAERPEGSVSTLKIQRTQQEDSAVYLCASTEPGTPRGSSGANVLTFGAGSRLTVL.

This clonotype was seen once. The chain recombines TRBV11-3 with TRBJ2-1; D call uncertain. The germline V gene has CDR1 SGHNT and CDR2 YENEEA. The CDR3 extends over 14 amino acids. Trimming removed 1 base at V and 8 bases at J, with 12 bases between. CDR3 in amino acids: CASSLVSQADEQFF. The CDR3 nucleotides read TGTGCCAGCAGCTTAGTTTCCCAGGCGGATGAGCAGTTCTTC.

The chain recombines TRBV6-1 with TRBJ1-1; D gene unclear. Germline assignment: CDR1 MNHNS and CDR2 SASEGT. This CDR3 contains 10 residues. V lost 5 bases and J lost 10, with 8 bases in between. The CDR3 DNA reads TGTGCCAGCAGTACATCGGGAGCTTTCTTT. This encodes CASSTSGAFF.

The chain carries TRBV24-1 and TRBJ1-4, with D perhaps matching TRBD1 (6 bases). V gave up 9 bases and J gave up 8 bases, with 15 bases separating them. Germline V gene sequence: CDR1 KGHDR, CDR2 SFDVKD. This CDR3 has 13 amino acids. This CDR3 reads CATQQGPGEKLFF. CDR3 bases: TGTGCCACCCAACAGGGACCGGGCGAAAAACTGTTTTTT.

The CDR3 region is CASSPPSSGANVLTF. The CDR3 DNA is TGTGCCAGCAGTCCACCTAGCTCTGGGGCCAACGTCCTGACTTTC. The chain combines TRBV12-3 or TRBV12-4 with TRBJ2-6; unclear D gene. V lost 5 bases to trimming and J lost 0 bases, with 8 bases between them. The CDR3 contains 15 residues.

This clonotype came up a few times. This chain joins TRBV2 and TRBJ1-6; maybe TRBD1 (6 bases). With 7 bases removed from V and 6 bases from J, the gap between germline ends came to 13 bases. Germline assignment: CDR1 SNHLY and CDR2 FYNNEI. The CDR3 is made up of 14 amino acids. The CDR3 spells CASKVQGGNSPLHF. The CDR3 DNA sequence: TGTGCCAGCAAGGTTCAAGGGGGTAATTCACCCCTCCACTTT.

A few counts support this clonotype. The chain recombines TRBV7-9 with TRBJ1-2; TRBD1 might be the D (6 bases). The germline gives CDR1 SEHNR, CDR2 FQNEAQ (reference sequence). The V end lost 0 bases, the J end lost 2 bases, and 10 bases lay between the germline ends. The CDR3 consists of 15 residues. The CDR3 DNA reads TGTGCCAGCAGCTTAGCGAAGGGGGGCAACTATGGCTACACCTTC. This gives the protein CASSLAKGGNYGYTF.

This clonotype showed up just a few times. The rearrangement links TRBV6-5 to TRBJ2-1; D possibly uses TRBD1 or TRBD2 (6 bases each). The J call may not be correct, given that the DNA end is closer to TRBJ2-7. Germline V CDR1 and CDR2: MNHEY, SVGAGI. The CDR3 loop spans 15 amino acids. For the CDR3, the DNA is TGTGCCAGCAGTCCGGGGGCGAGCTCCTACAATGAGCAGTACTTC. It is translated as CASSPGASSYNEQYF.

The genes are TRBV27 and TRBJ2-1, with D perhaps matching TRBD1 (6 bases). Looked up from germline, CDR1 is MNHEY and CDR2 is SMNVEV (reference sequence). V was trimmed by 2 bases and J by 5 bases, leaving 10 bases between them. The CDR3 sequence is 14 residues long. CDR3 residues: CASSLGGHDNEQFF. The CDR3 nucleotides are TGTGCCAGCAGTTTAGGGGGACACGACAATGAGCAGTTCTTC.

This chain connects TRBV6-5 to TRBJ2-3, with TRBD2 matching over 11 bases. The V gene's germline CDR1 is MNHEY and CDR2 SVGAGI. The CDR3 spans 16 residues. V lost 6 bases, J lost 1 base, and 6 bases stayed unmatched. The CDR3 nucleotides are TGTGCCAGCAGCTATAGCGGGAGGGCCGGCACAGATACGCAGTATTTT. Its protein is CASSYSGRAGTDTQYF.

V gene TRBV12-3 or TRBV12-4 combines with J gene TRBJ2-6; TRBD1 agrees at 10 bases. The length of the CDR3 is 17 residues. The V gene end was trimmed by 2 bases and the J gene end by 1 base; junction bases not matched to a gene: 2. This CDR3 is CASSLWDRGSGANVLTF. Here the CDR3 DNA reads TGTGCCAGCAGTTTATGGGACAGGGGATCTGGGGCCAACGTCCTGACTTTC.

This chain joins TRBV7-2 and TRBJ2-1, with D unclear. The CDR3 has 15 residues. V lost 0 bases, J lost 0 bases, and 6 bases lay in between. From germline, CDR1 is SGHTA and CDR2 FQGNSA. CDR3 DNA: TGTGCCAGCAGCTTAGCGTATAGCTCCTACAATGAGCAGTTCTTC. It specifies CASSLAYSSYNEQFF.

V and J are TRBV25-1 and TRBJ2-1; D unclear. The length of the CDR3 is 12 residues. The germline gives CDR1 MGHDK, CDR2 SYGVNS. The germline V and J ends were trimmed by 6 bases and 7 bases, with 10 bases remaining between them. CDR3 region: CASRDRSNEQFF. The CDR3 DNA reads TGTGCCAGCAGGGATCGCAGTAATGAGCAGTTCTTC.